The rows below give T cell receptor beta chains drawn from one sample of a study of T cells in localized non-small cell lung cancer. Sequenced by immunoSEQ multiplex PCR; TCRdb stores in-frame clones only, minus some. The repertoire includes some 11,000 clones, roughly 82% of them detected once, and less than 20% sits in the top ten. The material was peripheral blood mononuclear cells, obtained before any cancer treatment. Every receptor here comes from a female donor aged 60 or older with stage II lung adenocarcinoma. Each CDR3 is given with its conserved first and last residue. D genes are given only for firm matches. Clone size, where shown, is once, few, many, or a class for clones that have expanded.

cdr3_aa	cdr3_nt	d_call	j_call	v_call	clone_size
CASSTWTGKETQYF	TGTGCCAGCAGCACCTGGACAGGGAAGGAGACCCAGTACTTC	TRBD1	TRBJ2-5	TRBV7-2	.
CASRRTGDSNQPQHF	TGTGCCAGTAGAAGAACAGGGGATAGCAATCAGCCCCAGCATTTT	TRBD1	TRBJ1-5	TRBV19	.
CAIRPQGYGYTF	TGTGCCATCAGACCCCAGGGATATGGCTACACCTTC	.	TRBJ1-2	TRBV10-3	.
CASSRGDTDTQYF	TGCGCCAGCAGCCGGGGGGACACAGATACGCAGTATTTT	TRBD2	TRBJ2-3	TRBV5-1	.
CASSLDRGQGEQFF	TGTGCCAGCAGTCTAGACAGGGGGCAGGGTGAGCAGTTCTTC	TRBD1	TRBJ2-1	TRBV7-3	.
CASSFPGSYSYEQYF	TGTGCCAGCAGCTTCCCGGGGTCATACTCCTACGAGCAGTACTTC	.	TRBJ2-7	TRBV7-8	.
CASSFGTSGNTIYF	TGTGCCAGCAGTTTCGGGACTTCTGGAAACACCATATATTTT	.	TRBJ1-3	TRBV28	.
CASSSPGPLYNEQFF	TGTGCCAGCAGTTCCCCGGGACCACTCTACAATGAGCAGTTCTTC	.	TRBJ2-1	TRBV27	.
CASSQRLAGGSRSYNEQFF	TGTGCCAGCAGCCAAAGGCTAGCGGGAGGAAGCCGATCCTACAATGAGCAGTTCTTC	TRBD2	TRBJ2-1	TRBV11-2	.
CASSFAAGGRNIQYF	TGTGCCAGCAGCTTCGCAGCGGGGGGGCGGAACATTCAGTACTTC	TRBD2	TRBJ2-4	TRBV7-2	.
CASSFVPGQGQQETQYF	TGTGCCAGCAGCTTCGTCCCGGGACAGGGTCAACAAGAGACCCAGTACTTC	TRBD1	TRBJ2-5	TRBV7-8	once
CSASPYGYTF	TGCAGTGCATCGCCGTATGGCTACACCTTC	.	TRBJ1-2	TRBV20-1	.
CASSYMQMDQPQHF	TGTGCCAGCAGTTACATGCAGATGGATCAGCCCCAGCATTTT	.	TRBJ1-5	TRBV6-6	.
CASSVNTYYEQYF	TGTGCCAGCAGTGTGAACACGTACTACGAGCAGTACTTC	.	TRBJ2-7	TRBV6-1	.
CAWSEGTTDTQYF	TGTGCCTGGAGTGAGGGGACCACAGATACGCAGTATTTT	.	TRBJ2-3	TRBV30	once
CASRGDRESPLHF	TGTGCCAGCAGGGGGGACAGAGAGTCCCCCCTCCACTTT	TRBD1	TRBJ1-6	TRBV2	.
CASSKGTETQYF	TGTGCCAGTAGTAAGGGGACAGAGACCCAGTACTTC	.	TRBJ2-5	TRBV19	.
CSAKTNYEQYF	TGCAGTGCTAAGACTAACTACGAGCAGTACTTC	.	TRBJ2-7	TRBV20-1	.
CASSQQGYNSPLHF	TGCGCCAGCAGCCAGCAGGGCTATAATTCACCCCTCCACTTT	.	TRBJ1-6	TRBV4-3	.
CASSQGGTASSYEQYF	TGCGCCAGCAGCCAGGGGGGGACTGCGAGCTCCTACGAGCAGTACTTC	.	TRBJ2-7	TRBV5-1	.
CASKERDGYEQYF	TGCGCCAGCAAGGAGCGGGATGGCTACGAGCAGTACTTC	TRBD2	TRBJ2-7	TRBV10-1	.
CASSLDFGTGVGYTF	TGTGCCAGCAGCTTAGATTTCGGGACAGGGGTTGGCTACACCTTC	TRBD1	TRBJ1-2	TRBV7-9	few
CASSGGRINQPQHF	TGTGCCAGTAGTGGGGGACGGATCAATCAGCCCCAGCATTTT	.	TRBJ1-5	TRBV19	.
CASSPGGAITDTQYF	TGTGCCAGCAGTCCGGGGGGCGCGATAACAGATACGCAGTATTTT	.	TRBJ2-3	TRBV7-3	.
CASSYRRSVHEQYF	TGCGCCAGCAGCTACAGGCGGTCGGTCCACGAGCAGTACTTC	.	TRBJ2-7	TRBV10-2	.
CASRPGPTNYGYTF	TGCGCCAGCCGCCCGGGACCTACTAACTATGGCTACACCTTC	.	TRBJ1-2	TRBV5-1	.
CASSWGGPEKLFF	TGTGCCAGCAGTTGGGGAGGGCCTGAAAAACTGTTTTTT	.	TRBJ1-4	TRBV7-2	once
CATSPLTGYEQYF	TGCGCCACATCCCCCTTGACAGGATACGAGCAGTACTTC	.	TRBJ2-7	TRBV10-2	.
CASISREDIQYF	TGTGCCAGCATCTCCCGGGAGGACATTCAGTACTTC	TRBD2	TRBJ2-4	TRBV5-4	.
CASSPSRTGNYGYTF	TGTGCCAGCTCACCATCCCGAACAGGGAACTATGGCTACACCTTC	.	TRBJ1-2	TRBV18	.
CASSYSGTGGYNEQFF	TGTGCCAGCAGTTACTCGGGGACAGGGGGGTACAATGAGCAGTTCTTC	TRBD1	TRBJ2-1	TRBV6-5	.
CASSSGGGNDGNIQYF	TGTGCCAGCAGCAGTGGCGGGGGGAATGATGGAAACATTCAGTACTTC	TRBD2	TRBJ2-4	TRBV5-4	.
CASSSRVAGGLTSNEQFF	TGTGCCAGCAGCTCACGGGTGGCGGGAGGGCTCACTTCTAATGAGCAGTTCTTC	TRBD2	TRBJ2-1	TRBV7-3	.
CASKKQGFDNEQFF	TGTGCCAGCAAGAAACAGGGTTTCGACAATGAGCAGTTCTTC	.	TRBJ2-1	TRBV6-6	.
CASSPRGTGPRAFF	TGTGCCAGCAGTCCCCGGGGGACCGGCCCCAGAGCTTTCTTT	.	TRBJ1-1	TRBV27	few
CASSPGQSGGSDGYTF	TGTGCCAGCAGCCCGGGACAGTCGGGGGGGAGCGATGGCTACACCTTC	TRBD1	TRBJ1-2	TRBV11-3	.
CASSSGLSFPYGYTF	TGTGCCAGCAGTTCAGGGCTCTCTTTCCCCTATGGCTACACCTTC	.	TRBJ1-2	TRBV6-6	.
CSVEEGAQETQYF	TGCAGCGTTGAGGAGGGGGCGCAAGAGACCCAGTACTTC	.	TRBJ2-5	TRBV29-1	.
CASSLSQGTGGKLFF	TGTGCCAGCAGTCTCTCACAGGGGACGGGTGGAAAACTGTTTTTT	TRBD1	TRBJ1-4	TRBV2	.